This entry concerns a single T cell receptor (beta chain). The assay was immunoSEQ multiplex PCR, and TCRdb's table has in-frame clones only and misses some. This table holds roughly 200,000 clones, 88% found once. Participant-reported clinical history was the basis for cohort assignment. This record belongs to a study of blood T cell repertoires in COVID-19. CDR1 is SGHRS and CDR2 is YFSETQ in the germline V gene. The V and J ends lost 0 bases and 4 bases, in that order; junction bases with no gene match: 6. CDR3 length: 17 amino acids. The J gene is TRBJ2-3, the V gene TRBV5-1, with TRBD1 matching 12 bases. Sequenced sample: PBMCs or T cells enriched from blood (not recorded which). The receptor comes from a woman between 25 and 40 years old who had recovered from COVID-19. CDR3 residues: CASSLAGTGGAADTQYF. The CDR3 nucleotides read TGCGCCAGCAGCTTGGCCGGGACAGGGGGCGCAGCAGATACGCAGTATTTT.